This entry concerns a single T cell receptor (beta chain). No antigen is known for it. These data come from a study of vaccination effects on CD4 cells after COVID-19. After expansion with viral peptide pools in the ViraFEST assay, antigen-specific CD4+ T cells were sequenced. The authors isolated CD4+ T cells after roughly eleven days of culture. All participants had two doses of either the BNT162b2 or mRNA-1273 vaccine. TCRdb's copy holds only in-frame clones and misses some; the assay was immunoSEQ multiplex PCR. Altogether tens of thousands of clones are present, more than 70% being singletons, with the ten largest covering less than 9.5%. The length of the CDR3 is 17 residues. Germline V lookup: CDR1 LGHDT, CDR2 YNNKEL (reference sequence). The ends lost 1 base at V and 2 bases at J; junction bases unmatched: 4.

The material was CD4+ T cells from PBMCs cultured with HCoV-229E spike peptides, obtained after COVID-19 vaccination. The chain carries TRBV3-1 (or the pseudogene TRBV3-2) and TRBJ2-4, with 11 bases lining up with TRBD2. The receptor was derived from a human donor who received a COVID-19 vaccine. The CDR3 DNA reads TGTGCCAGCAGCCAAGGGGGACTAGCGGCTACCAAAAACATTCAGTACTTC. Its protein is CASSQGGLAATKNIQYF.